The rows below give T cell receptor beta chains drawn from one sample of a study of blood T cell repertoires in COVID-19. Using immunoSEQ multiplex PCR, the repertoire was profiled, and TCRdb retains in-frame clones only, with some absent. The data contain approximately 260,000 clones, approximately 89% of them singletons. Specimen: peripheral blood. These receptors all stem from a woman in her 40s who had recovered from COVID-19. The CDR3 runs from the conserved cysteine through the conserved F or W. A D gene is named only where the DNA matches it firmly. The listing skips clone size in some rows; elsewhere it reads once, few, many or a size class.

D gene,clone size,V gene,CDR3 length,J gene,CDR3 DNA,CDR3 protein
NA,NA,TRBV7-3,14,TRBJ2-2,TGTGCCAGCAGCATCACAGGGAATTCCGGGGAGCTGTTTTTT,CASSITGNSGELFF
TRBD1,NA,TRBV7-9,18,TRBJ1-5,TGTGCCAGCAGCTTAGTTTTGACAGGGGGACAAAGCAATCAGCCCCAGCATTTT,CASSLVLTGGQSNQPQHF
NA,NA,TRBV7-2,15,TRBJ2-7,TGTGCCAGCAGCTTAGGGCAGGGGCCTACCTACGAGCAGTACTTC,CASSLGQGPTYEQYF
NA,NA,TRBV4-2,13,TRBJ2-4,TGTGCCAGCAGTCAGACAGACAAAAACATTCAGTACTTC,CASSQTDKNIQYF
TRBD1,NA,TRBV4-3,14,TRBJ1-6,TGCGCCAGCAGCCCGGACAGGGTAAATTCACCCCTCCACTTT,CASSPDRVNSPLHF
NA,NA,TRBV5-5,17,TRBJ2-6,TGTGCCAGCAGCTTGACCAGGCGAGACTCTGGGGCCAACGTCCTGACTTTC,CASSLTRRDSGANVLTF
TRBD1,few,TRBV7-9,14,TRBJ1-1,TGTGCCAGCAGCTTTCGGGACAGGGGAACTGAAGCTTTCTTT,CASSFRDRGTEAFF
NA,NA,TRBV5-1,15,TRBJ1-4,TGCGCCAGCAGCTTGGTTGGGGGCAATAATGAAAAACTGTTTTTT,CASSLVGGNNEKLFF
TRBD2,NA,TRBV24-1,16,TRBJ2-3,TGTGCCACCAGTGACCCAGAGAGCGGGGACACAGATACGCAGTATTTT,CATSDPESGDTDTQYF
TRBD2,NA,TRBV6-4,15,TRBJ2-1,TGTGCCAGCAGTGTCGAAGCGGGGGGGCTATGGGAGCAGTTCTTC,CASSVEAGGLWEQFF
NA,NA,TRBV10-2,18,TRBJ2-6,TGCGCCAGCAGTGAGTCGGGTGGAGGGCCAGCTGGGGCCAACGTCCTGACTTTC,CASSESGGGPAGANVLTF
NA,NA,TRBV6-6,13,TRBJ1-2,TGTGCCAGCATTGAATCAGGGGACTATGGCTACACCTTC,CASIESGDYGYTF
NA,NA,TRBV6-5,13,TRBJ2-3,TGTGCCAGCAGTATCCGACTAGTCGATACGCAGTATTTT,CASSIRLVDTQYF
NA,NA,TRBV3-1/TRBV3-2,15,TRBJ1-4,TGTGCCAGCAGCCATGTCACGGGAGGTAATGAAAAACTGTTTTTT,CASSHVTGGNEKLFF
TRBD2,NA,TRBV9,17,TRBJ2-3,TGTGCCAGCAGCGTAGGGGCTAGCGGGAGGCACACAGATACGCAGTATTTT,CASSVGASGRHTDTQYF
NA,once,TRBV30,12,TRBJ2-1,TGTGCCTGGATGGGCTACGACAATGAGCAGTTCTTC,CAWMGYDNEQFF
NA,NA,TRBV29-1,14,TRBJ1-4,TGCAGCGTTGCATCTGGGGCTTATAATGAAAAACTGTTTTTT,CSVASGAYNEKLFF
TRBD2,NA,TRBV7-9,18,TRBJ2-1,TGTGCCAGCAGCGGAGCAACGACTAGCCCCCACTCCTACAATGAGCAGTTCTTC,CASSGATTSPHSYNEQFF
NA,NA,TRBV3-1/TRBV3-2,14,TRBJ2-5,TGTGCCAGCAGCCGGAATGGCCTAGAAGAGACCCAGTACTTC,CASSRNGLEETQYF
NA,few,TRBV11-2,14,TRBJ2-1,TGTGCCAGCAGCTCCCCAAGAGCTTACAATGAGCAGTTCTTC,CASSSPRAYNEQFF
NA,NA,TRBV5-4,15,TRBJ2-5,TGTGCCAGCAGCTTGGTGGGAGGGGGTGAAGAGACCCAGTACTTC,CASSLVGGGEETQYF
NA,NA,TRBV6-5,15,TRBJ2-5,TGTGCCAGCAGTTCGTGGGGGGACTACCAAGAGACCCAGTACTTC,CASSSWGDYQETQYF
TRBD1,NA,TRBV25-1,17,TRBJ1-6,TGTGCCAGCAGCAAGGCCGGGACAGGGGTGGGTGGTTCACCCCTCCACTTT,CASSKAGTGVGGSPLHF
TRBD1,NA,TRBV19,13,TRBJ1-2,TGTGCCAGCCAGACAGGGCCTGGGTATGGCTACACCTTC,CASQTGPGYGYTF
NA,NA,TRBV15,14,TRBJ2-2,TGTGCCACCAGCAGAGACCGGGGGTCCGGGGAGCTGTTTTTT,CATSRDRGSGELFF
NA,NA,TRBV6-5,13,TRBJ1-6,TGTGCCAGTTCGACAGCATATAATTCACCCCTCCACTTT,CASSTAYNSPLHF
TRBD1,once,TRBV28,13,TRBJ2-3,TGTGCCAGCAGACTACAGGGGTCAGATACGCAGTATTTT,CASRLQGSDTQYF
TRBD1,NA,TRBV3-1/TRBV3-2,15,TRBJ1-3,TGTGCCAGCAGCCAGCCGACAGGGACTGGAAACACCATATATTTT,CASSQPTGTGNTIYF
NA,NA,TRBV15,15,TRBJ1-1,TGTGCCACCAGCAGAGACTTGGCAGGGAACACTGAAGCTTTCTTT,CATSRDLAGNTEAFF
NA,once,TRBV6-1,13,TRBJ1-3,TGTGCCAGCAGTGAACTATTTGGAAACACCATATATTTT,CASSELFGNTIYF
NA,NA,TRBV6-6,13,TRBJ1-2,TGTGCCAGCGGGGGGGGGCATGGCTATGGCTACACCTTC,CASGGGHGYGYTF
NA,NA,TRBV7-3,17,TRBJ2-5,TGTGCCAGCAGCCCAGGGGGGAACCTAGCGACTCAAGAGACCCAGTACTTC,CASSPGGNLATQETQYF
TRBD2,once,TRBV9,16,TRBJ2-3,TGTGCCAGCAGCGCGGGACTAGCGGGACCCCCAGATACGCAGTATTTT,CASSAGLAGPPDTQYF
NA,NA,TRBV7-3,20,TRBJ2-6,TGTGCCAGCAGCTTAACGGGCGCCGGGACTCCCGTCTCTGGGGCCAACGTCCTGACTTTC,CASSLTGAGTPVSGANVLTF
TRBD2,NA,TRBV10-3,14,TRBJ2-2,TGTGCCAGCGGGAGTGGGGGGTACGCCGGGGAGCTGTTTTTT,CASGSGGYAGELFF
NA,NA,TRBV3-1/TRBV3-2,15,TRBJ2-2,TGTGCCAGCAGCCAAGTGTCGGGGTTCACCGGGGAGCTGTTTTTT,CASSQVSGFTGELFF
NA,NA,TRBV12-3/TRBV12-4,13,TRBJ1-6,TGTGCCAGCAGGGCGGGCCCTAATTCACCCCTCCACTTT,CASRAGPNSPLHF